This record covers a single T cell receptor beta chain. Its matching antigen is unknown. Noted time point: patch test 1, 2 weeks after DPC sensitization. The treatment: therapeutic diphenylcyclopropenone sensitization with weekly scalp DPC. The library gave individual cDNA molecules unique molecular identifiers. MiXCR, applied by TCRdb to the RACE reads, yields one record per CDR3 protein. In the table there are some 200,000 distinct CDR3 sequences, around 24% of which are singletons. The data stem from a study of human T cells and chemical hapten exposure. Turning to the study itself: The use of 2% DPC on roughly 2 cm by roughly 2 cm of upper inner arm skin constituted sensitization. Diagnoses of alopecia areata, totalis or universalis occurred in mostly female patients. Study-wide results and caveats: Donor immune responses may differ from healthy people's, since all donors had alopecia.

This clonotype originated in a woman aged 45-65 years with alopecia areata. Some clones in this sample may be carry-over from other donors' samples. The specimen was whole blood, collected in connection with sensitization to the hapten diphenylcyclopropenone (DPC).

The CDR3 nucleotides are TGCGCCAGCAGCTTGGACGTCAGGGCTAATCAGCCCCAGCATTTT. This codes for CASSLDVRANQPQHF. This chain uses TRBV5-1 with TRBJ1-5; tentatively, D is TRBD1 (5 bases). The CDR3 runs to 15 residues. The germline V gene has CDR1 SGHRS and CDR2 YFSETQ. Trimming took off 0 bases at V and 4 bases at J, with 11 bases between the two ends.